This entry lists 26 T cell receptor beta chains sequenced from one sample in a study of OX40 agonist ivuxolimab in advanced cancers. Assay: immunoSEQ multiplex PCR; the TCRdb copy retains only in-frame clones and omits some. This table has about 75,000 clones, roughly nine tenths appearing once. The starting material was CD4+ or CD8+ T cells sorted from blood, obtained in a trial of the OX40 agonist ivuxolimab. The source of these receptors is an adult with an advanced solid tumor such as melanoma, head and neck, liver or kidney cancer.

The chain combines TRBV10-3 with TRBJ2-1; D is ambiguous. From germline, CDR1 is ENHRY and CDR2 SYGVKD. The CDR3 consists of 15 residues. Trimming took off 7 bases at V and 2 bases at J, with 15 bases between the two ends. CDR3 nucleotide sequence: TGTGCCATCACCAAAGATCGTCCAGCCTACAATGAGCAGTTCTTC. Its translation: CAITKDRPAYNEQFF.

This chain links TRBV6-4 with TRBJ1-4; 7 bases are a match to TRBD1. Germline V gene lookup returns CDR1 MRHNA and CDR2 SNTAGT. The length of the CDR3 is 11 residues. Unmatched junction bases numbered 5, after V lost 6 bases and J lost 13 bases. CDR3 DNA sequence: TGTGCCAGCAGAGAGACAGGGAGACTGTTTTTT. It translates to CASRETGRLFF.

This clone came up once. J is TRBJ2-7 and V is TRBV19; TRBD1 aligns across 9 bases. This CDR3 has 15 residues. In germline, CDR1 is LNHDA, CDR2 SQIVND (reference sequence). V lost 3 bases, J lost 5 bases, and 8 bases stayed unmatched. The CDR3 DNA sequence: TGTGCCAGTAGTATTACCCGGACAGGGGTGGACGAGCAGTACTTC. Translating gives CASSITRTGVDEQYF. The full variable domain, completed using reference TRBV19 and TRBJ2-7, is DGGITQSPKYLFRKEGQNVTLSCEQNLNHDAMYWYRQDPGQGLRLIYYSQIVNDFQKGDIAEGYSVSREKKESFPLTVTSAQKNPTAFYLCASSITRTGVDEQYFGPGTRLTVT.

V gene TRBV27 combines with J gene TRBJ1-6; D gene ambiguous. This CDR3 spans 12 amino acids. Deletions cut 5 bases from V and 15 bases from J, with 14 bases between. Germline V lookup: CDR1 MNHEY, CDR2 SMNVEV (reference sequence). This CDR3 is CASSQTERDLHF. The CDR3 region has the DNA TGTGCCAGCAGTCAGACGGAGCGTGACCTCCACTTT.

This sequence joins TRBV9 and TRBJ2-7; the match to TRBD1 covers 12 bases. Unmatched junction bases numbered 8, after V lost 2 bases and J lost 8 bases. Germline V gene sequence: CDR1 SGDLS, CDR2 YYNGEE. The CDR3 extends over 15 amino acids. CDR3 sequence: CASSVVPGQGAQQYF. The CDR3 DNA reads TGTGCCAGCAGCGTGGTCCCGGGACAGGGGGCGCAGCAGTACTTC.

The CDR3 DNA reads as TGTGCCAGCAGGACACCGGGGGGGGAGACCCAGTACTTC. Protein: CASRTPGGETQYF. The chain joins TRBV6-1 to TRBJ2-5; 8 nucleotides line up with TRBD2. This CDR3 spans 13 amino acids. The V gene's germline CDR1 is MNHNS and CDR2 SASEGT. V dropped 6 bases and J dropped 5; count of bases not matched to a gene: 5.

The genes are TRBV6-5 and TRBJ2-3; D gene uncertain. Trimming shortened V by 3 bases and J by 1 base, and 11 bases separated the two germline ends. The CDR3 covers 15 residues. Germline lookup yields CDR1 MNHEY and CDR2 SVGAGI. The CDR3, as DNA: TGTGCCAGCAGTTATCGGCCAGTAGGCACAGATACGCAGTATTTT. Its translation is CASSYRPVGTDTQYF.

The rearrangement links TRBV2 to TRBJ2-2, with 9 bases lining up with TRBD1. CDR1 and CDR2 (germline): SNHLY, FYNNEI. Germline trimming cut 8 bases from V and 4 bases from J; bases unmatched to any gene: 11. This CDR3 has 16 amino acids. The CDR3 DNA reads TGTGCCAGCCGAGGGGGCACAGGGGGCGGCACCGGGGAGCTGTTTTTT. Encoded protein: CASRGGTGGGTGELFF.

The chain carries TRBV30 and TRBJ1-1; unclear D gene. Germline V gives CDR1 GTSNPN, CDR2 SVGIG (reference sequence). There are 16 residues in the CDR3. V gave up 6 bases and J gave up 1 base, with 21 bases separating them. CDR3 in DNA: TGTGCCTGTAAGTACCAGGATCGACCTAAGAACACTGAAGCTTTCTTT. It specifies CACKYQDRPKNTEAFF. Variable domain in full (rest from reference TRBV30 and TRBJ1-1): SQTIHQWPATLVQPVGSPLSLECTVEGTSNPNLYWYRQAAGRGLQLLFYSVGIGQISSEVPQNLSASRPQDRQFILSSKKLLLSDSGFYLCACKYQDRPKNTEAFFGQGTRLTVV.

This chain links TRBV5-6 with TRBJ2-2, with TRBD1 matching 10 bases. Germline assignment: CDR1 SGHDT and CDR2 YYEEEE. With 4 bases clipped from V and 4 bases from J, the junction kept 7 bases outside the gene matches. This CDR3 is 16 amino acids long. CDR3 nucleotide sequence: TGTGCCAGCAGCAAGCGGACAGGGGGTAGCACCGGGGAGCTGTTTTTT. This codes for CASSKRTGGSTGELFF. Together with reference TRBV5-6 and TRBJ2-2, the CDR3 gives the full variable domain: DAGVTQSPTHLIKTRGQQVTLRCSPKSGHDTVSWYQQALGQGPQFIFQYYEEEERQRGNFPDRFSGHQFPNYSSELNVNALLLGDSALYLCASSKRTGGSTGELFFGEGSRLTVL.

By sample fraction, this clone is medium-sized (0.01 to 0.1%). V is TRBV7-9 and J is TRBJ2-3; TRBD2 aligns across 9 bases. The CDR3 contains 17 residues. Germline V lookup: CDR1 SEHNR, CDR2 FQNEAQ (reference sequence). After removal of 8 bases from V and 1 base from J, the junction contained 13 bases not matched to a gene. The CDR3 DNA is TGTGCCAGCTCCGTTATGCGGGGGGGTCTTGGCACAGATACGCAGTATTTT. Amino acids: CASSVMRGGLGTDTQYF.

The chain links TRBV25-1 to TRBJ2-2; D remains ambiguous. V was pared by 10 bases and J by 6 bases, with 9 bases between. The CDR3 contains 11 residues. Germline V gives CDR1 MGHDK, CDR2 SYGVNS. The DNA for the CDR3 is TGTGCCACCATGAATGCCGGGGAGCTGTTTTTT. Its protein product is CATMNAGELFF.

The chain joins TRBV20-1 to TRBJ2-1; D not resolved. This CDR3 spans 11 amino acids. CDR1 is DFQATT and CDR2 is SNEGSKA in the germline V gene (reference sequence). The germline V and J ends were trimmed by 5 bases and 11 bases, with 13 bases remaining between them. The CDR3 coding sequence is TGCAGTGCTTCCCTCTCCGGAAAGCAGTTCTTC. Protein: CSASLSGKQFF.

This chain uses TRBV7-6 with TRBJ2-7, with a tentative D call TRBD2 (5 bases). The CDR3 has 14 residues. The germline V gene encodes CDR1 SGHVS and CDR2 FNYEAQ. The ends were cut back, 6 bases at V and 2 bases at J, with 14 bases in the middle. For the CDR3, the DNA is TGTGCCAGCAGTCAACGTGGAGGTCCCTACGAGCAGTACTTC. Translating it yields CASSQRGGPYEQYF.

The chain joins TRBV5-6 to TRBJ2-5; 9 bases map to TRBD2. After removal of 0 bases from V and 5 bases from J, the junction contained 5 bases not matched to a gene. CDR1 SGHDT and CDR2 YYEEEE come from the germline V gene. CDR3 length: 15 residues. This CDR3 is CASSLVGAGGETQYF. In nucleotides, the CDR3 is TGTGCCAGCAGCTTGGTAGGGGCGGGAGGGGAGACCCAGTACTTC. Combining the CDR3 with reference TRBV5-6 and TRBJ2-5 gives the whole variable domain DAGVTQSPTHLIKTRGQQVTLRCSPKSGHDTVSWYQQALGQGPQFIFQYYEEEERQRGNFPDRFSGHQFPNYSSELNVNALLLGDSALYLCASSLVGAGGETQYFGPGTRLLVL.

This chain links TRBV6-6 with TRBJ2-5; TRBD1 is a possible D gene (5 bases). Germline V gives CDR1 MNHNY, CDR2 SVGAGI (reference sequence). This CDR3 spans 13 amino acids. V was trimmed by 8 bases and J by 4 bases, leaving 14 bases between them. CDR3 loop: CASGRRQRETQYF. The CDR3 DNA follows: TGTGCCAGCGGACGTCGACAGAGAGAGACCCAGTACTTC.

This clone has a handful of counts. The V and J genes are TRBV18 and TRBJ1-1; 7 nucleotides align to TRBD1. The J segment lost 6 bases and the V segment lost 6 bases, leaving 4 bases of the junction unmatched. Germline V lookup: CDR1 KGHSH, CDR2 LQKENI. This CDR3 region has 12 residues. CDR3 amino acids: CASSRQGSEAFF. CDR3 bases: TGTGCCAGCTCCCGACAGGGCTCTGAAGCTTTCTTT.

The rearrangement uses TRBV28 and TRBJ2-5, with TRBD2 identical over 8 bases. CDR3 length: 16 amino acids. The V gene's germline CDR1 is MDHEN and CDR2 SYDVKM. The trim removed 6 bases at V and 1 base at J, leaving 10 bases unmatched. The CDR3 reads CASSSYREGFQETQYF. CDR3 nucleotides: TGTGCCAGCAGCAGCTATCGGGAGGGGTTCCAAGAGACCCAGTACTTC.

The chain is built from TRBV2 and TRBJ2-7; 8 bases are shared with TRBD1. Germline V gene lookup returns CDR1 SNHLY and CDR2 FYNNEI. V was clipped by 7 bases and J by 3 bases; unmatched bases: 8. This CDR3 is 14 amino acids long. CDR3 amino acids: CASNRGQGRYEQYF. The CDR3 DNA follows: TGTGCCAGCAACCGAGGACAGGGTCGCTACGAGCAGTACTTC.

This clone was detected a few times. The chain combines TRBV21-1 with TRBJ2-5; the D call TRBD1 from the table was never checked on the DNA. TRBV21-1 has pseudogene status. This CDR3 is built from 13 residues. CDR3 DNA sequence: TGTGCCAGCAGCAAAGCGGGGCGAGAGACCCAGTACTTC. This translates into CASSKAGRETQYF.

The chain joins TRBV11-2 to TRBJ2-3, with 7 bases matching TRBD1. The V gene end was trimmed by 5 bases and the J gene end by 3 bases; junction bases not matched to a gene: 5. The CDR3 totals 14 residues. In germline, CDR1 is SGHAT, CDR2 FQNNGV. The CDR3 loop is CASSSTDRTDTQYF. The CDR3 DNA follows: TGTGCCAGCAGCAGCACGGACAGGACAGATACGCAGTATTTT.

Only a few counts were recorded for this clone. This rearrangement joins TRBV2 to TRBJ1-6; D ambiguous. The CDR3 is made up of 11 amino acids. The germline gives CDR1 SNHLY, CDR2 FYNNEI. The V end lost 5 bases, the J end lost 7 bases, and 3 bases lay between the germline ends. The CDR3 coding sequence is TGTGCCAGCAGTCCAAATTCACCCCTCCACTTT. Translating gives CASSPNSPLHF. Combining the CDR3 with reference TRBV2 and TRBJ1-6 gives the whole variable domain EPEVTQTPSHQVTQMGQEVILRCVPISNHLYFYWYRQILGQKVEFLVSFYNNEISEKSEIFDDQFSVERPDGSNFTLKIRSTKLEDSAMYFCASSPNSPLHFGNGTRLTVT.

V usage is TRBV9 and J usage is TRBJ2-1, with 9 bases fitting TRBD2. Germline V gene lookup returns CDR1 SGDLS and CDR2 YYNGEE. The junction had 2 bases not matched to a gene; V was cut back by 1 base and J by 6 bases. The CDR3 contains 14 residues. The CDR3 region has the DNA TGTGCCAGCAGCGTAAGCGGGGGGCCCAATGAGCAGTTCTTC. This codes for CASSVSGGPNEQFF.

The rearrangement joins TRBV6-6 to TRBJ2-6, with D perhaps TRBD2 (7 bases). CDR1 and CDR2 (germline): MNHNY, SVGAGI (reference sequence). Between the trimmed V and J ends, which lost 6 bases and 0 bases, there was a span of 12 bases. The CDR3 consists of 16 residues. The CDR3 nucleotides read TGTGCCAGCAGGGGGGGGGCAGTCTCTGGGGCCAACGTCCTGACTTTC. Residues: CASRGGAVSGANVLTF.

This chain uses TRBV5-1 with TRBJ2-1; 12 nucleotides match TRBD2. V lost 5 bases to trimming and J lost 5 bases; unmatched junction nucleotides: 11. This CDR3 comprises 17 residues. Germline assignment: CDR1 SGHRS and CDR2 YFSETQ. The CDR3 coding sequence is TGCGCCAGCAGATCCCGGACTAGCGGGACCCCCCACAATGAGCAGTTCTTC. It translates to CASRSRTSGTPHNEQFF.

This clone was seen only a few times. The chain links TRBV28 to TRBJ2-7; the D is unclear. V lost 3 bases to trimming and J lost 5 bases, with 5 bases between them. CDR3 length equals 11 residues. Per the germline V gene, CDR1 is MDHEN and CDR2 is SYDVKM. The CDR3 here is CASSFNHEQYF. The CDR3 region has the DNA TGTGCCAGCAGTTTCAATCACGAGCAGTACTTC.